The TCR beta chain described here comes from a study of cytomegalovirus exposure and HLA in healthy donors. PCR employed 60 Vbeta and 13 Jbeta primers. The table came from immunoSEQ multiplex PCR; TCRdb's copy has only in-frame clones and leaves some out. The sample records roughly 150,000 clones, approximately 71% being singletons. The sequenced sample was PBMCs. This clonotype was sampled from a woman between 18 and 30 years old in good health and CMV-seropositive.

CDR3 protein: CASSLKTGRTEAFF. CDR3 sequence (DNA): TGTGCCAGCAGCCTTAAGACAGGGAGGACTGAAGCTTTCTTT. This rearrangement joins TRBV5-4 to TRBJ1-1, with 7 bases lining up with TRBD1. CDR3 length equals 14 residues. The germline V gene has CDR1 SGHNT and CDR2 YYREEE (reference sequence). Germline trimming cut 4 bases from V and 5 bases from J; bases unmatched to any gene: 8.